The 13 T cell receptor beta chains below were found in one sample sequenced in a study of shared T cell receptors in the human thymus. Produced via immunoSEQ multiplex PCR; TCRdb's table is partial and in-frame only. The data contain roughly 550,000 clones, 75% to 80% of them seen just once; the ten biggest clones take up roughly 0.013%. The same data also went into a second study, on human thymus T cells.

Material for sequencing was thymocytes. Receptors originate from a boy younger than two with a congenital heart defect.

The rearrangement links TRBV28 to TRBJ2-7; 10 bases are shared with TRBD2. V dropped 2 bases and J dropped 2; count of bases not matched to a gene: 0. Germline lookup yields CDR1 MDHEN and CDR2 SYDVKM. This CDR3 is built from 14 residues. The CDR3 DNA reads as TGTGCCAGCAGTTTACTAGCGGGAGCCTACGAGCAGTACTTC. It translates to CASSLLAGAYEQYF.

The chain links TRBV4-3 to TRBJ1-5; no reliable D call. V lost 0 bases and J 3 bases, leaving 12 bases between the germline ends. The CDR3 has 16 residues. Germline values: CDR1 LGHNA, CDR2 YSLEER. As DNA, the CDR3 is TGCGCCAGCAGCCAAGATCTAACAGAACCCAATCAGCCCCAGCATTTT. This sequence encodes CASSQDLTEPNQPQHF.

The J gene is TRBJ2-5, the V gene TRBV5-4; 12 bases map to TRBD1. Germline V gene data show CDR1 as SGHNT and CDR2 as YYREEE (reference sequence). The CDR3 sequence is 18 residues long. The trim removed 0 bases at V and 2 bases at J, leaving 8 bases unmatched. The CDR3 nucleotides are TGTGCCAGCAGCTTGGGGGACAGGGGGCGGGGGAAACAAGAGACCCAGTACTTC. Translated, it gives CASSLGDRGRGKQETQYF. The whole variable domain, remainder taken from reference TRBV5-4 and TRBJ2-5, is ETGVTQSPTHLIKTRGQQVTLRCSSQSGHNTVSWYQQALGQGPQFIFQYYREEENGRGNFPPRFSGLQFPNYSSELNVNALELDDSALYLCASSLGDRGRGKQETQYFGPGTRLLVL.

The chain carries TRBV12-5 and TRBJ2-7, with 10 nucleotides matching TRBD2. Germline values: CDR1 LGHNT, CDR2 FRNRAP. This CDR3 has 16 residues. The trim removed 3 bases at V and 2 bases at J, leaving 7 bases unmatched. The DNA of the CDR3 is TGTGCTAGTGGTTTTAGGGGACTAGCGAGACCCTACGAGCAGTACTTC. Its protein product is CASGFRGLARPYEQYF.

This clone was observed a few times. The chain has TRBV7-8 and TRBJ2-1; maybe TRBD2 (6 bases). This CDR3 region has 16 residues. Germline assignment: CDR1 SGHVS and CDR2 FQNEAQ. V gave up 8 bases and J gave up 7 bases, with 24 bases separating them. CDR3: CASSFSQDGRGNEQFF. CDR3 bases: TGTGCCAGCTCGTTCAGTCAAGACGGGAGAGGAAATGAGCAGTTCTTC.

The V call is TRBV30, the J call TRBJ1-5, with a possible D match to TRBD1 (6 bases). V lost 1 base, J lost 1 base, and 11 bases lay in between. The germline CDR1 and CDR2 sequences are GTSNPN and SVGIG (reference sequence). The CDR3 runs 15 residues. CDR3 loop: CAWSGGGRSNQPQHF. The CDR3 DNA reads TGTGCCTGGAGTGGGGGGGGCAGGAGCAATCAGCCCCAGCATTTT.

The chain uses TRBV6-5 and TRBJ2-7; D is perhaps TRBD1 (5 bases). The CDR3 length is 15 residues. Trimming cost V 0 bases and J 4 bases, with 13 bases left between them. The germline gives CDR1 MNHEY, CDR2 SVGAGI. The DNA for the CDR3 is TGTGCCAGCAGTTACTCCTCAGGGTTTTGGTACGAGCAGTACTTC. Translation gives CASSYSSGFWYEQYF.

This chain links TRBV5-1 with TRBJ2-7; 8 nucleotides line up with TRBD1. The ends lost 4 bases at V and 0 bases at J; junction bases unmatched: 6. The CDR3 has 15 residues. Germline V lookup: CDR1 SGHRS, CDR2 YFSETQ. CDR3 coding DNA: TGCGCCAGCAGCCCGGGACAGGTTTTCTCCTACGAGCAGTACTTC. As protein: CASSPGQVFSYEQYF.

This chain uses TRBV10-3 with TRBJ1-1, with D maybe TRBD1 (6 bases). Germline assignment: CDR1 ENHRY and CDR2 SYGVKD. Trimming removed 3 bases at V and 1 base at J, with 12 bases between. The CDR3 covers 15 residues. The CDR3 region is CAISEGGPPNTEAFF. The CDR3 DNA follows: TGTGCCATCAGTGAAGGGGGACCGCCGAACACTGAAGCTTTCTTT.

The gene calls are TRBV12-5 and TRBJ2-1; 11 nucleotides line up with TRBD2. This CDR3 has 21 amino acids. With 5 bases clipped from V and 4 bases from J, the junction kept 22 bases outside the gene matches. Germline CDR1 LGHNT, CDR2 FRNRAP. The CDR3 nucleotides are TGTGCTAGTGGTCCCTCTCCCGAGGGGACTAGCGGTCCAGCACTGTACAATGAGCAGTTCTTC. It translates to CASGPSPEGTSGPALYNEQFF.

The chain carries TRBV4-2 and TRBJ2-7, with 14 nucleotides matching TRBD2. This CDR3 is built from 16 residues. CDR1 is LGHNA and CDR2 is YNFKEQ in the germline V gene. V lost 0 bases and J lost 3; bases outside the gene matches: 1. The CDR3 DNA sequence: TGTGCCAGCAGCCAAGATGGGACTAGCGGGAGCTACGAGCAGTACTTC. This gives the protein CASSQDGTSGSYEQYF.

The rearrangement uses TRBV18 and TRBJ1-1; no reliable D call. The CDR3 extends over 14 amino acids. Germline V gene sequence: CDR1 KGHSH, CDR2 LQKENI. Trimming left V 2 bases short and J 1 base short, with 8 bases between. DNA for the CDR3: TGTGCCAGCTCACCATCGTTGAGGAACACTGAAGCTTTCTTT. This gives the protein CASSPSLRNTEAFF.

This chain uses TRBV20-1 with TRBJ2-7, with TRBD2 matching 8 bases. This CDR3 spans 11 amino acids. With 5 bases clipped from V and 5 bases from J, the junction kept 2 bases outside the gene matches. CDR1 DFQATT and CDR2 SNEGSKA come from the germline V gene (reference sequence). As DNA, the CDR3 is TGCAGTGCTGGGACTAGAGACGAGCAGTACTTC. Protein product: CSAGTRDEQYF.